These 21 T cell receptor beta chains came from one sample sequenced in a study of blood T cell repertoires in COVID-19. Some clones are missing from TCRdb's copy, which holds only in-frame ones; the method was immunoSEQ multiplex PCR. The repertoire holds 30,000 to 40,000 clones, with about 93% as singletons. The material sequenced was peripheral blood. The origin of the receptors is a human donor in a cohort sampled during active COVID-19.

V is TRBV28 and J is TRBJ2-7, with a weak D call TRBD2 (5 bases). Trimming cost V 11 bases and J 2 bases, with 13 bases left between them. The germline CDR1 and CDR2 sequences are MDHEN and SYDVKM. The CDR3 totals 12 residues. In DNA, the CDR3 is TGTGCCGCCGGGGTAACAACCTACGAGCAGTACTTC. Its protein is CAAGVTTYEQYF.

The CDR3 region has the DNA TGTGCCAGCAGTGACGGGATTAATAGGGGTCGGATTCGAGGCTACACCTTC. Amino acids: CASSDGINRGRIRGYTF. The rearrangement joins TRBV6-4 to TRBJ1-2; the D gene is possibly TRBD1 (5 bases). Trimming removed 2 bases at V and 8 bases at J, with 24 bases between. The CDR3 is 17 residues long. Germline V gene lookup returns CDR1 MRHNA and CDR2 SNTAGT.

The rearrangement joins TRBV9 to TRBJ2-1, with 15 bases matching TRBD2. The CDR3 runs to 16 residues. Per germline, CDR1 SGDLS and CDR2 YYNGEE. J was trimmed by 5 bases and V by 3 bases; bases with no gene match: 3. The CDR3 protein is CASSGGTSGGNNEQFF. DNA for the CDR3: TGTGCCAGCAGCGGAGGGACTAGCGGGGGGAACAATGAGCAGTTCTTC.

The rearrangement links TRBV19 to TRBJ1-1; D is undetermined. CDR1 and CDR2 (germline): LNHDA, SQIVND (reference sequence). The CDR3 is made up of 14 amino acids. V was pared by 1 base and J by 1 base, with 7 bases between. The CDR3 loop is CASSIGRANTEAFF. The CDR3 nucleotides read TGTGCCAGTAGTATAGGGCGGGCGAACACTGAAGCTTTCTTT.

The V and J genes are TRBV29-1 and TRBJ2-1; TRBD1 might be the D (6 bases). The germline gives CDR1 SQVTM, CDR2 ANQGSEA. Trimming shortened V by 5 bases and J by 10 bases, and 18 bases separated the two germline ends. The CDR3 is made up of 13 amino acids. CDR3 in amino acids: CSVKGQIRNEQFF. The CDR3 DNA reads TGCAGCGTTAAAGGACAGATCCGGAACGAGCAGTTCTTC.

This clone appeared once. CDR3 loop: CASSQPERADTQYF. Here the CDR3 DNA reads TGCGCCAGCAGCCAACCGGAGAGGGCAGATACGCAGTATTTT. The chain uses TRBV4-1 and TRBJ2-3, with D possibly TRBD2 on 5 matching bases. This CDR3 is 14 amino acids long. V was clipped by 2 bases and J by 4 bases, with 10 bases between them. Looked up from germline, CDR1 is MGHRA and CDR2 is YSYEKL.

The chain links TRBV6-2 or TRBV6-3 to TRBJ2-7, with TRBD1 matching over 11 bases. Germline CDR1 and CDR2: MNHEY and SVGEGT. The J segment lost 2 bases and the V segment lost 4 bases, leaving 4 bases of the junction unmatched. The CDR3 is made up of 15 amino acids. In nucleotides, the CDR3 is TGTGCCAGCAGTTGGCCGGGACAGGGGGCCTACGAGCAGTACTTC. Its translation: CASSWPGQGAYEQYF.

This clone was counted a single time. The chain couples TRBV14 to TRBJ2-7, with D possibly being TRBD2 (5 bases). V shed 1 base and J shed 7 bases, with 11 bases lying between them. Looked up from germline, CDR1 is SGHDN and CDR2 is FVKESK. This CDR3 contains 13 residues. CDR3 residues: CASSQAQTGEQYF. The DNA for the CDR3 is TGTGCCAGCAGCCAAGCCCAGACGGGGGAGCAGTACTTC.

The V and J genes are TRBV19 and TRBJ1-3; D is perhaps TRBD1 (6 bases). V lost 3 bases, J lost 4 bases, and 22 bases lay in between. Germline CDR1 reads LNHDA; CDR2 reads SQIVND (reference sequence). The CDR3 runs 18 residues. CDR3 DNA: TGTGCCAGTAGTATTCGAGGGGGGGCAGAAGATTACGGAAACACCATATATTTT. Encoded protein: CASSIRGGAEDYGNTIYF.

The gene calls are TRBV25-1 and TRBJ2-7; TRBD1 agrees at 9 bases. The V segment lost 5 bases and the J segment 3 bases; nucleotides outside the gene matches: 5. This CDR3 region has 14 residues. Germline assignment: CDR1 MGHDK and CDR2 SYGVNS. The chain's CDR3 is CASSPGTGFYEQYF. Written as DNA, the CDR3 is TGTGCCAGCAGTCCCGGGACAGGGTTCTACGAGCAGTACTTC.

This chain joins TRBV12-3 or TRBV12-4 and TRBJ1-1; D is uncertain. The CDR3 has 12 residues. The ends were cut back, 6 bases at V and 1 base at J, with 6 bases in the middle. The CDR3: CASRQTNTEAFF. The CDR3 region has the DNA TGTGCCAGCAGACAGACGAACACTGAAGCTTTCTTT.

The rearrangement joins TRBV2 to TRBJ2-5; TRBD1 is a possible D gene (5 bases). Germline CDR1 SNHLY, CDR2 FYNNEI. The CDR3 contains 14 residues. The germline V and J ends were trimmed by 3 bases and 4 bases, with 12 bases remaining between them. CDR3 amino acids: CASSDRVLTETQYF. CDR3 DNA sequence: TGTGCCAGCAGTGACAGGGTTTTGACAGAGACCCAGTACTTC. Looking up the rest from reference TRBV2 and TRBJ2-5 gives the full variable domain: EPEVTQTPSHQVTQMGQEVILRCVPISNHLYFYWYRQILGQKVEFLVSFYNNEISEKSEIFDDQFSVERPDGSNFTLKIRSTKLEDSAMYFCASSDRVLTETQYFGPGTRLLVL.

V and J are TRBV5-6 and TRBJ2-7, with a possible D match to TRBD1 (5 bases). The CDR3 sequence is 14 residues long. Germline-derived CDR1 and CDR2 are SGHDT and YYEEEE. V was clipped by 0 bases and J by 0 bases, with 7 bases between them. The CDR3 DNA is TGTGCCAGCAGCTTGGGGCAGGGCTCCTACGAGCAGTACTTC. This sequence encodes CASSLGQGSYEQYF.

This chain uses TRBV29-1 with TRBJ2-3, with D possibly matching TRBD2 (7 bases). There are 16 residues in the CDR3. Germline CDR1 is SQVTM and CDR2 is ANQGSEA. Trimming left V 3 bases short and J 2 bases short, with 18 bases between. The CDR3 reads CSVEATGRGDTDTQYF. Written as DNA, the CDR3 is TGCAGCGTTGAGGCAACAGGGAGGGGAGACACAGATACGCAGTATTTT.

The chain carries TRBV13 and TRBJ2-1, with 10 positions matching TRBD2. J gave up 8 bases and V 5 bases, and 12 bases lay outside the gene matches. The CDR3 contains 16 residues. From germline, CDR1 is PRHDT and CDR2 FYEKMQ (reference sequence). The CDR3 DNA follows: TGTGCCAGCAGCCCTAGAACTAGCGGGAATTACTATGAGCAGTTCTTC. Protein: CASSPRTSGNYYEQFF.

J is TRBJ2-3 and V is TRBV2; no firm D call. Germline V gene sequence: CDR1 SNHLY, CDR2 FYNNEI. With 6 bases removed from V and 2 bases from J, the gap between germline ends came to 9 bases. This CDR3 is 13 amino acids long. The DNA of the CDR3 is TGTGCCAGCAGCGAGCCGCTCACAGATACGCAGTATTTT. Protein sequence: CASSEPLTDTQYF.

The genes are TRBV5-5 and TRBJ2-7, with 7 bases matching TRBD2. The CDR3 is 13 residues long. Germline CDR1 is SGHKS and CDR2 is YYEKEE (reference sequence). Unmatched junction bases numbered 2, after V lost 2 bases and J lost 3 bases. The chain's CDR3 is CASSFGLDYEQYF. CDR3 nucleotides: TGTGCCAGCAGCTTCGGACTAGACTACGAGCAGTACTTC.

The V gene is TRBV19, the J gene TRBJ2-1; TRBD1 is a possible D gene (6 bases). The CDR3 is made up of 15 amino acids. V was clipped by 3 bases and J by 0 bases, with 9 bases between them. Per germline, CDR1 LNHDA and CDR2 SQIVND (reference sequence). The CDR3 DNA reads TGTGCCAGTAGTATCGGACAGAGCTCCTACAATGAGCAGTTCTTC. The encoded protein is CASSIGQSSYNEQFF. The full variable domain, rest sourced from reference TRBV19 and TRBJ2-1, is DGGITQSPKYLFRKEGQNVTLSCEQNLNHDAMYWYRQDPGQGLRLIYYSQIVNDFQKGDIAEGYSVSREKKESFPLTVTSAQKNPTAFYLCASSIGQSSYNEQFFGPGTRLTVL.

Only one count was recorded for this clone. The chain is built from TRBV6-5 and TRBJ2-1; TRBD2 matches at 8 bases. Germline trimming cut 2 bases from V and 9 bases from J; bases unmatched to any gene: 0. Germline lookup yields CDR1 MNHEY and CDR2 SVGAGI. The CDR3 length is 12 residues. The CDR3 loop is CASSYRGGEQFF. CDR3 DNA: TGTGCCAGCAGTTACCGGGGGGGTGAGCAGTTCTTC.

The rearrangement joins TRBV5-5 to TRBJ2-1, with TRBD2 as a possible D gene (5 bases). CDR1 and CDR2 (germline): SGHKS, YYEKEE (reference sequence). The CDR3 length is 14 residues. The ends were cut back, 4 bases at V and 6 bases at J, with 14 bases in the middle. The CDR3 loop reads CASSEGRFFNEQFF. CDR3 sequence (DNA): TGTGCCAGCAGCGAGGGCAGGTTCTTCAATGAGCAGTTCTTC.

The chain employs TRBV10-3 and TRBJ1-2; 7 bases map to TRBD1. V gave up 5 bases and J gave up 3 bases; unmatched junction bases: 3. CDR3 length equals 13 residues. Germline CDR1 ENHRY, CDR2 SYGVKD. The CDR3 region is CAISPGGYYGYTF. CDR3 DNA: TGTGCCATCAGTCCAGGGGGTTACTATGGCTACACCTTC.